Shown below are 29 T cell receptor beta chains from a single sample sequenced in a study of cytomegalovirus exposure and HLA in healthy donors. PCR used 60 Vbeta primers and 13 Jbeta primers. Method: immunoSEQ multiplex PCR; TCRdb's copy keeps in-frame clones and lacks some. Here the sample spans roughly 200,000 clones, 70% to 85% being singletons. Sequencing was performed on PBMCs. The source is a man between 40 and 49 years old in good health and CMV-seropositive.

This chain joins TRBV7-9 and TRBJ2-3, with a tentative D call TRBD1 (6 bases). Per germline, CDR1 SEHNR and CDR2 FQNEAQ (reference sequence). The CDR3 is made up of 13 amino acids. Trimming stripped 1 base from V and 8 bases from J, with 10 bases between. CDR3: CASSLGDIGTQYF. The CDR3, as DNA: TGTGCCAGCAGCTTAGGGGACATAGGTACGCAGTATTTT.

This clone was observed a few times. The chain uses TRBV7-2 and TRBJ1-3; 7 bases align to TRBD1. This CDR3 region has 16 residues. Trimming removed 5 bases from V and 8 bases from J; junction bases left unmatched: 15. Germline CDR1 SGHTA, CDR2 FQGNSA. The chain's CDR3 is CASSLSTGMYGDTIYF. Here the CDR3 DNA reads TGTGCCAGCAGCCTCTCGACAGGGATGTATGGGGACACCATATATTTT.

This clone was detected only once. The CDR3 DNA reads as TGCGCCAGCAGACCTACCGGGACTTCAACCTACGAGCAGTACTTC. This translates into CASRPTGTSTYEQYF. The chain joins TRBV4-1 to TRBJ2-7; possibly TRBD2 for D (6 bases). The CDR3 sequence is 15 residues long. CDR1 and CDR2 from the germline V gene are MGHRA and YSYEKL. The germline V and J ends were trimmed by 6 bases and 2 bases, with 17 bases remaining between them.

The chain's CDR3 is CASSTPSNFGPQHF. CDR3 bases: TGTGCCAGTAGTACCCCCTCGAACTTCGGGCCCCAGCATTTT. The rearrangement joins TRBV19 to TRBJ1-5, with D uncertain. This CDR3 is built from 14 residues. V lost 4 bases and J 9 bases, leaving 16 bases between the germline ends. Germline CDR1 reads LNHDA; CDR2 reads SQIVND (reference sequence).

About this clone: The junction departs from germline at one end; a sequencing error may be responsible. The J gene is TRBJ2-2, the V gene TRBV5-1; possible D gene TRBD1, 6 bases. Germline CDR1 SGHRS, CDR2 YFSETQ. CDR3 length: 11 amino acids. In DNA form, the CDR3 reads TGCGCCAGCAAGGGGGTCGGGAAGCTGTTTTTT. Its protein product is CASKGVGKLFF.

The rearrangement links TRBV27 to TRBJ1-6; 8 nucleotides line up with TRBD1. V lost 5 bases, J lost 8 bases, and 11 bases stayed unmatched. This CDR3 has 16 amino acids. Germline lookup yields CDR1 MNHEY and CDR2 SMNVEV (reference sequence). This CDR3 is CASSLTTGAPDSPLHF. As DNA, the CDR3 is TGTGCCAGCAGTCTGACGACAGGGGCTCCCGATTCACCCCTCCACTTT.

The J gene is TRBJ2-1, the V gene TRBV5-6; 12 bases match TRBD2. Germline V CDR1 and CDR2: SGHDT, YYEEEE. The ends lost 1 base at V and 5 bases at J; junction bases unmatched: 4. The CDR3 consists of 16 residues. The CDR3 loop is CASSLRTSGNHNEQFF. The CDR3 DNA reads TGTGCCAGCAGCTTGAGGACTAGCGGGAACCACAATGAGCAGTTCTTC.

The J gene is TRBJ2-3, the V gene TRBV25-1, with 8 bases aligning to TRBD2. The ends lost 1 base at V and 5 bases at J; junction bases unmatched: 5. Germline values: CDR1 MGHDK, CDR2 SYGVNS. This CDR3 comprises 15 residues. As DNA, the CDR3 is TGTGCCAGCAGTGAATTGTACGCGGGGGGAGATACGCAGTATTTT. Its translation is CASSELYAGGDTQYF. The entire variable domain, with the rest obtained from reference TRBV25-1 and TRBJ2-3, is as follows: EADIYQTPRYLVIGTGKKITLECSQTMGHDKMYWYQQDPGMELHLIHYSYGVNSTEKGDLSSESTVSRIRTEHFPLTLESARPSHTSQYLCASSELYAGGDTQYFGPGTRLTVL.

The rearrangement links TRBV20-1 to TRBJ2-5; 8 bases are shared with TRBD2. CDR3 size: 11 residues. The germline V gene has CDR1 DFQATT and CDR2 SNEGSKA (reference sequence). Here the CDR3 reads CAWRGVETQYF. In nucleotides, the CDR3 is TGCGCGTGGCGGGGGGTAGAGACCCAGTACTTC.

The V gene is TRBV7-2, the J gene TRBJ2-7, with 11 bases identical to TRBD2. This CDR3 is 17 amino acids long. V trimming: 2 bases; J trimming: 6 bases; junction bases outside the gene matches: 12. From germline, CDR1 is SGHTA and CDR2 FQGNSA. CDR3 bases: TGTGCCAGCAGCTTATCTGGGCTAGCGGGAGGTAGTAGCGAGCAGTACTTC. Its protein is CASSLSGLAGGSSEQYF.

This chain uses TRBV25-1 with TRBJ1-1; D is possibly TRBD1 (6 bases). V was clipped by 7 bases and J by 11 bases, with 17 bases between them. Germline values: CDR1 MGHDK, CDR2 SYGVNS. This CDR3 comprises 12 residues. The CDR3 DNA is TGTGCCAGCACCCTGGCCGGGGGGCCTGCTTTCTTT. It translates to CASTLAGGPAFF. Full variable domain (missing parts from reference TRBV25-1 and TRBJ1-1): EADIYQTPRYLVIGTGKKITLECSQTMGHDKMYWYQQDPGMELHLIHYSYGVNSTEKGDLSSESTVSRIRTEHFPLTLESARPSHTSQYLCASTLAGGPAFFGQGTRLTVV.

The table lists this clone with a count of one. The CDR3 spells CASSQEGGSEHGYTF. The CDR3 DNA reads as TGTGCCAGCAGCCAAGAAGGCGGGAGCGAGCATGGCTACACCTTC. V and J are TRBV4-2 and TRBJ1-2; no firm D call. Germline V lookup: CDR1 LGHNA, CDR2 YNFKEQ. The V end was cut by 0 bases, the J end by 6 bases, with 14 bases between. This CDR3 has 15 amino acids.

V usage is TRBV10-3 and J usage is TRBJ2-3; TRBD1 matches at 11 bases. V lost 2 bases, J lost 3 bases, and 4 bases stayed unmatched. Per germline, CDR1 ENHRY and CDR2 SYGVKD. This CDR3 comprises 16 residues. CDR3 DNA: TGTGCCATCAGTGAGAGGGGGACAGGGGGTACAGATACGCAGTATTTT. This encodes CAISERGTGGTDTQYF.

This clone was detected a few times. This chain uses TRBV9 with TRBJ2-1; a possible D gene is TRBD2 (5 bases). V shed 0 bases and J shed 4 bases, with 14 bases lying between them. This CDR3 contains 16 residues. The germline gives CDR1 SGDLS, CDR2 YYNGEE. The CDR3 spells CASSVALTGSYNEQFF. CDR3 nucleotides: TGTGCCAGCAGCGTAGCTCTCACGGGAAGTTACAATGAGCAGTTCTTC.

This clone was found a few times. The chain couples TRBV6-5 to TRBJ1-2; D is possibly TRBD1 (6 bases). V was clipped by 2 bases and J by 7 bases, with 14 bases between them. The length of the CDR3 is 14 residues. Germline CDR1 is MNHEY and CDR2 is SVGAGI. The DNA for the CDR3 is TGTGCCAGCAGTTACCGACAGGTTTCGGGTGGCTACACCTTC. Translating it yields CASSYRQVSGGYTF.

The rearrangement joins TRBV4-1 to TRBJ2-1; 7 nucleotides agree with TRBD1. The germline V gene has CDR1 MGHRA and CDR2 YSYEKL. Unmatched junction bases numbered 9, after V lost 4 bases and J lost 6 bases. This CDR3 spans 15 amino acids. The CDR3 here is CASSPILTGPNEQFF. CDR3 nucleotide sequence: TGCGCCAGCAGCCCGATCCTGACAGGGCCCAATGAGCAGTTCTTC.

The chain carries TRBV27 and TRBJ2-7; a weak D match, TRBD2 (5 bases). The CDR3 totals 14 residues. V was trimmed by 8 bases and J by 2 bases, leaving 16 bases between them. Per germline, CDR1 MNHEY and CDR2 SMNVEV (reference sequence). This chain's CDR3 is CASSDLGGAYEQYF. CDR3 DNA sequence: TGTGCCAGCTCTGACCTCGGAGGTGCCTACGAGCAGTACTTC.

The chain couples TRBV28 to TRBJ2-3; weak D call: TRBD2 (7 bases). Germline V CDR1 and CDR2: MDHEN, SYDVKM. Between the trimmed V and J ends, which lost 8 bases and 6 bases, there was a span of 21 bases. There are 15 residues in the CDR3. The CDR3 DNA sequence: TGTGCCAGCCTCCCCTGGGGGGGCGGGGGTGATACGCAGTATTTT. Protein: CASLPWGGGGDTQYF.

CDR3 residues: CASSLGGAAADTQYF. In DNA, the CDR3 is TGTGCCAGCAGCTTGGGCGGGGCCGCGGCAGATACGCAGTATTTT. The rearrangement joins TRBV5-4 to TRBJ2-3; possibly TRBD2 for D (6 bases). CDR1 SGHNT and CDR2 YYREEE come from the germline V gene (reference sequence). The V gene lost 0 bases and the J gene lost 4 bases, with 12 bases spanning the gap. The CDR3 contains 15 residues.

This chain joins TRBV2 and TRBJ2-3; the D gene is possibly TRBD2 (5 bases). V lost 9 bases and J 4 bases, leaving 20 bases between the germline ends. This CDR3 is 15 amino acids long. Looked up from germline, CDR1 is SNHLY and CDR2 is FYNNEI. The CDR3 DNA is TGTGCCAGGGGAAGGACTCCATCGACGTCAGATACGCAGTATTTT. Translated: CARGRTPSTSDTQYF.

The chain joins TRBV15 to TRBJ1-3; no firm D call. The CDR3 is 11 residues long. With 6 bases removed from V and 4 bases from J, the gap between germline ends came to 4 bases. CDR1 is LNHNV, CDR2 YYDKDF, per germline (reference sequence). CDR3 nucleotides: TGTGCCACCAGTCGGGGAAACACCATATATTTT. This encodes CATSRGNTIYF. Complete variable domain (other parts from reference TRBV15 and TRBJ1-3): DAMVIQNPRYQVTQFGKPVTLSCSQTLNHNVMYWYQQKSSQAPKLLFHYYDKDFNNEADTPDNFQSRRPNTSFCFLDIRSPGLGDTAMYLCATSRGNTIYFGEGSWLTVV.

The sample holds a few counts of this clone. The genes are TRBV6-1 and TRBJ1-1, with TRBD1 as a possible D gene (5 bases). There are 14 residues in the CDR3. V was pared by 5 bases and J by 0 bases, with 10 bases between. Germline loops: CDR1 MNHNS, CDR2 SASEGT. The CDR3 DNA is TGTGCCAGCAGTAGGGGCCGAATGAACACTGAAGCTTTCTTT. It encodes CASSRGRMNTEAFF.

This clone showed up just once. The rearrangement joins TRBV5-1 to TRBJ2-7, with D unresolved. Germline V gene lookup returns CDR1 SGHRS and CDR2 YFSETQ. V was pared by 4 bases and J by 5 bases, with 16 bases between. The CDR3 runs 14 residues. CDR3 DNA: TGCGCCAGCAGCCCCCTAGTGACTCCCGACGAGCAGTACTTC. This gives the protein CASSPLVTPDEQYF. Supplemented by reference TRBV5-1 and TRBJ2-7, the full variable domain reads KAGVTQTPRYLIKTRGQQVTLSCSPISGHRSVSWYQQTPGQGLQFLFEYFSETQRNKGNFPGRFSGRQFSNSRSEMNVSTLELGDSALYLCASSPLVTPDEQYFGPGTRLTVT.

The chain joins TRBV2 to TRBJ2-3; D ambiguous. The germline gives CDR1 SNHLY, CDR2 FYNNEI. The germline V and J ends were trimmed by 4 bases and 4 bases, with 12 bases remaining between them. CDR3 length equals 14 residues. The CDR3 nucleotides are TGTGCCAGCAGTGGAGGCGGTAGTTCAGATACGCAGTATTTT. Residues: CASSGGGSSDTQYF.

This chain joins TRBV7-9 and TRBJ2-7; tentatively, D is TRBD2 (5 bases). The CDR3 length is 15 residues. CDR1 SEHNR and CDR2 FQNEAQ come from the germline V gene (reference sequence). V was pared by 5 bases and J by 0 bases, with 14 bases between. CDR3 DNA sequence: TGTGCCAGCAGCGGAAACGGGATCCGCTCCTACGAGCAGTACTTC. The encoded protein is CASSGNGIRSYEQYF.

V gene TRBV2 combines with J gene TRBJ2-3, with TRBD2 matching 10 bases. V lost 6 bases to trimming and J lost 6 bases; unmatched junction nucleotides: 9. The CDR3 spans 15 residues. The germline CDR1 and CDR2 sequences are SNHLY and FYNNEI. The DNA of the CDR3 is TGTGCCAGCAGACCCCAGCGGGGGGGCCCGGATACGCAGTATTTT. Its protein is CASRPQRGGPDTQYF.

This chain links TRBV18 with TRBJ1-1; maybe TRBD1 (5 bases). V gave up 2 bases and J gave up 3 bases, with 7 bases separating them. CDR1 and CDR2 (germline): KGHSH, LQKENI. This CDR3 comprises 13 residues. CDR3 sequence reads: CASSPVGDTEAFF. The DNA for the CDR3 is TGTGCCAGCTCACCAGTAGGGGACACTGAAGCTTTCTTT.

The gene calls are TRBV6-1 and TRBJ1-2; 7 bases map to TRBD1. V lost 2 bases to trimming and J lost 4 bases; unmatched junction nucleotides: 28. The CDR3 contains 22 residues. Germline CDR1 MNHNS, CDR2 SASEGT. The CDR3 region is CASSERGRTRGLYLIPFYGYTF. The CDR3 DNA sequence: TGTGCCAGCAGTGAAAGGGGGAGGACGAGGGGGCTTTACTTAATTCCTTTCTATGGCTACACCTTC.

The rearrangement links TRBV6-5 to TRBJ2-5; 9 bases agree with TRBD1. The DNA matches TRBJ2-7 better at its end, which makes the J call doubtful. CDR1 and CDR2 from the germline V gene are MNHEY and SVGAGI. The CDR3 extends over 15 amino acids. The CDR3 region is CASSQPGTGRNEQYF. In nucleotides, the CDR3 is TGTGCCAGCAGTCAACCTGGGACAGGGAGAAACGAGCAGTACTTC.